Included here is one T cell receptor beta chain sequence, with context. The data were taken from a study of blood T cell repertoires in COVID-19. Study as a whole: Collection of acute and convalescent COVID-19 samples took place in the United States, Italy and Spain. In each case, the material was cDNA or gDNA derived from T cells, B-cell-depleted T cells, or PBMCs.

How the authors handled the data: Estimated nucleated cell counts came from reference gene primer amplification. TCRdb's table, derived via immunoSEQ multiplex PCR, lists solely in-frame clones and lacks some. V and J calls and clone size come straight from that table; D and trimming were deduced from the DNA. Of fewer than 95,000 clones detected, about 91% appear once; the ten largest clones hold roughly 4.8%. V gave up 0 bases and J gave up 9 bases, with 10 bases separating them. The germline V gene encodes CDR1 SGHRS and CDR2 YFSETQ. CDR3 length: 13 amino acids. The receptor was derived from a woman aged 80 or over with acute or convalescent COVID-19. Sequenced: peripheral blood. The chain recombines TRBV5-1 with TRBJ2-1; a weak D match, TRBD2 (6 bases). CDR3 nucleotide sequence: TGCGCCAGCAGCTTGGCGTGGGGAGGTGAGCAGTTCTTC. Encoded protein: CASSLAWGGEQFF.